A selection of T cell receptor beta chains follows, all from one sample in a study of post-analysis software for immune sequencing data. TCRdb recomputed calls from the PCR reads with MiXCR, one row per CDR3 protein. The profile shows roughly 800,000 distinct CDR3 sequences, under 60% of them singletons. The sequencing sample was made of blood. Receptors were obtained from a girl between 10 and 17 years old with multiple sclerosis. CDR3s include the opening cysteine and the closing phenylalanine or tryptophan. Each record gives: CDR3 protein, CDR3 DNA, J gene, clone size, V gene, D gene. The D gene is left open where the match is weak. Part of the rows lack a size; the others show once, few, many or a class for expanded clones.

CDR3aa: CASSLAGLAGGPGETQYF
CDR3nt: TGTGCCAGCAGCTTAGCGGGACTAGCGGGAGGGCCGGGTGAGACCCAGTACTTC
j_gene: TRBJ2-5
abundance: -
v_gene: TRBV7-3
d_gene: TRBD2

CDR3aa: CASSLASSGQETQYF
CDR3nt: TGTGCCAGCAGCTTAGCCTCTAGCGGGCAAGAGACCCAGTACTTC
j_gene: TRBJ2-5
abundance: -
v_gene: TRBV7-9
d_gene: TRBD2

CDR3aa: CAIGAASSSGYEQYF
CDR3nt: TGTGCCATCGGGGCAGCTTCTTCGTCCGGGTACGAGCAGTACTTC
j_gene: TRBJ2-7
abundance: many
v_gene: TRBV10-3
d_gene: -

CDR3aa: CASSLARGSETQYF
CDR3nt: TGTGCCAGCAGCTTAGCGCGGGGTTCTGAGACCCAGTACTTC
j_gene: TRBJ2-5
abundance: few
v_gene: TRBV7-2
d_gene: -

CDR3aa: CTSSYFNQEDTQYF
CDR3nt: TGTACCAGCAGTTACTTCAACCAGGAAGATACGCAGTATTTT
j_gene: TRBJ2-3
abundance: -
v_gene: TRBV6-6
d_gene: -

CDR3aa: CASSSGKPQHF
CDR3nt: TGTGCCAGCAGTTCTGGGAAGCCCCAGCATTTT
j_gene: TRBJ1-5
abundance: -
v_gene: TRBV28
d_gene: -

CDR3aa: CSASASEGHEQYF
CDR3nt: TGCAGTGCTAGTGCGTCCGAGGGGCACGAGCAGTACTTC
j_gene: TRBJ2-7
abundance: -
v_gene: TRBV20-1
d_gene: -

CDR3aa: CASSFGRYQETQYF
CDR3nt: TGTGCCAGCAGCTTTGGCCGGTACCAAGAGACCCAGTACTTC
j_gene: TRBJ2-5
abundance: -
v_gene: TRBV7-9
d_gene: -

CDR3aa: CSARGGEYTYEQYF
CDR3nt: TGCAGTGCTAGAGGGGGGGAGTACACCTACGAGCAGTACTTC
j_gene: TRBJ2-7
abundance: -
v_gene: TRBV20-1
d_gene: -

CDR3aa: CASRPGQGLYSYTF
CDR3nt: TGTGCCAGCAGGCCTGGACAGGGCCTCTATAGCTACACCTTC
j_gene: TRBJ1-2
abundance: -
v_gene: TRBV27
d_gene: TRBD1

CDR3aa: CASSADPGTNTEAFF
CDR3nt: TGCGCCAGCAGCGCCGACCCGGGGACGAACACTGAAGCTTTCTTT
j_gene: TRBJ1-1
abundance: -
v_gene: TRBV5-1
d_gene: -

CDR3aa: CASSERTGVNYGYTF
CDR3nt: TGTGCCAGCAGCGAACGGACAGGGGTCAACTATGGCTACACCTTC
j_gene: TRBJ1-2
abundance: -
v_gene: TRBV7-8
d_gene: TRBD1

CDR3aa: CASGLAGANNEQFF
CDR3nt: TGTGCCAGCGGACTAGCGGGAGCGAACAATGAGCAGTTCTTC
j_gene: TRBJ2-1
abundance: -
v_gene: TRBV7-6
d_gene: TRBD2

CDR3aa: CASSRTRTGNEKLFF
CDR3nt: TGTGCCAGCAGTCGCACCCGGACCGGGAATGAAAAACTGTTTTTT
j_gene: TRBJ1-4
abundance: -
v_gene: TRBV6-6
d_gene: -

CDR3aa: CASSSPRGLHTDTQYF
CDR3nt: TGTGCCAGCAGCTCCCCGCGGGGACTCCACACAGATACGCAGTATTTT
j_gene: TRBJ2-3
abundance: -
v_gene: TRBV7-9
d_gene: -

CDR3aa: CASSLNEGPTGELFF
CDR3nt: TGTGCCAGCAGTTTGAACGAGGGACCAACCGGGGAGCTGTTTTTT
j_gene: TRBJ2-2
abundance: -
v_gene: TRBV6-5
d_gene: -

CDR3aa: CSDAGTGPYGYTF
CDR3nt: TGCAGCGACGCCGGGACAGGGCCCTATGGCTACACCTTC
j_gene: TRBJ1-2
abundance: -
v_gene: TRBV29-1
d_gene: TRBD1

CDR3aa: CSASFSITGYTF
CDR3nt: TGCAGTGCTAGCTTTTCAATAACGGGCTACACCTTC
j_gene: TRBJ1-2
abundance: -
v_gene: TRBV20-1
d_gene: -

CDR3aa: CASSLGTYNQPQHF
CDR3nt: TGTGCCAGCAGCTTGGGGACATATAATCAGCCCCAGCATTTT
j_gene: TRBJ1-5
abundance: few
v_gene: TRBV5-6
d_gene: -

CDR3aa: CASPNVLTF
CDR3nt: TGTGCCAGCCCCAACGTCCTGACTTTC
j_gene: TRBJ2-6
abundance: -
v_gene: TRBV28
d_gene: -

CDR3aa: CASSLAPGWDEQFF
CDR3nt: TGTGCCAGCAGCTTAGCCCCGGGTTGGGATGAGCAGTTCTTC
j_gene: TRBJ2-1
abundance: -
v_gene: TRBV7-2
d_gene: -

CDR3aa: CASSVGTGLKAFF
CDR3nt: TGTGCCAGCAGCGTAGGGACAGGTTTAAAGGCTTTCTTT
j_gene: TRBJ1-1
abundance: -
v_gene: TRBV5-6
d_gene: TRBD1

CDR3aa: CASSWSQGSSYNEQFF
CDR3nt: TGTGCCAGCAGCTGGTCACAGGGATCCTCCTACAATGAGCAGTTCTTC
j_gene: TRBJ2-1
abundance: few
v_gene: TRBV7-3
d_gene: -

CDR3aa: CASSATGVGYEQFF
CDR3nt: TGTGCCAGCAGTGCTACGGGAGTGGGCTATGAGCAGTTCTTC
j_gene: TRBJ2-1
abundance: -
v_gene: TRBV25-1
d_gene: -

CDR3aa: CASSQSGTRVVKNIQYF
CDR3nt: TGTGCCAGCAGCCAGAGCGGCACCCGTGTTGTCAAAAACATTCAGTACTTC
j_gene: TRBJ2-4
abundance: few
v_gene: TRBV7-8
d_gene: -

CDR3aa: CASSLVAGVYNEQFF
CDR3nt: TGCGCCAGCAGCTTAGTAGCGGGAGTTTACAATGAGCAGTTCTTC
j_gene: TRBJ2-1
abundance: -
v_gene: TRBV5-1
d_gene: TRBD2

CDR3aa: CASSYSLADEQYF
CDR3nt: TGTGCCAGCAGCTACAGTCTAGCGGACGAGCAGTACTTC
j_gene: TRBJ2-7
abundance: -
v_gene: TRBV5-6
d_gene: TRBD2

CDR3aa: CASRPRDRGGVHTEAFF
CDR3nt: TGCGCCAGCAGGCCCCGGGACAGGGGTGGGGTTCACACTGAAGCTTTCTTT
j_gene: TRBJ1-1
abundance: -
v_gene: TRBV5-1
d_gene: TRBD1

CDR3aa: CATSRDPLAGIYNEQFF
CDR3nt: TGTGCCACCAGCAGAGATCCGCTAGCGGGGATCTACAATGAGCAGTTCTTC
j_gene: TRBJ2-1
abundance: few
v_gene: TRBV15
d_gene: TRBD2

CDR3aa: CASSLGKGRTEAFF
CDR3nt: TGTGCCAGCAGTTTGGGCAAAGGACGCACTGAAGCTTTCTTT
j_gene: TRBJ1-1
abundance: -
v_gene: TRBV7-2
d_gene: -

CDR3aa: CAISPAGADYEQYF
CDR3nt: TGTGCCATCAGCCCAGCGGGAGCGGACTACGAGCAGTACTTC
j_gene: TRBJ2-7
abundance: -
v_gene: TRBV10-3
d_gene: TRBD2

CDR3aa: CASSFPGLYNEQFF
CDR3nt: TGTGCCAGCAGTTTCCCAGGACTGTACAATGAGCAGTTCTTC
j_gene: TRBJ2-1
abundance: few
v_gene: TRBV28
d_gene: -

CDR3aa: CASSTLAAGYEQYF
CDR3nt: TGTGCCAGCAGCACCCTAGCGGCAGGATACGAGCAGTACTTC
j_gene: TRBJ2-7
abundance: -
v_gene: TRBV27
d_gene: TRBD2

CDR3aa: CASSYSGTSGAYEQYF
CDR3nt: TGTGCCAGCAGTTACTCCGGGACTAGCGGGGCCTACGAGCAGTACTTC
j_gene: TRBJ2-7
abundance: -
v_gene: TRBV6-5
d_gene: TRBD2

CDR3aa: CATSGRGLAGADEQFF
CDR3nt: TGTGCCACCAGTGGCAGGGGACTAGCGGGAGCTGATGAGCAGTTCTTC
j_gene: TRBJ2-1
abundance: -
v_gene: TRBV24-1
d_gene: TRBD2

CDR3aa: CASSPSRTLGTEAFF
CDR3nt: TGTGCCAGCAGCCCCTCCAGGACTCTGGGCACTGAAGCTTTCTTT
j_gene: TRBJ1-1
abundance: -
v_gene: TRBV6-5
d_gene: -

CDR3aa: CASSQEWLPGVPSYNEQFF
CDR3nt: TGCGCCAGCAGCCAAGAGTGGCTACCTGGGGTTCCCTCCTACAATGAGCAGTTCTTC
j_gene: TRBJ2-1
abundance: -
v_gene: TRBV4-3
d_gene: -

CDR3aa: CASSYFGKGTHNEQFF
CDR3nt: TGTGCCAGCAGTTACTTCGGGAAGGGCACACACAATGAGCAGTTCTTC
j_gene: TRBJ2-1
abundance: -
v_gene: TRBV6-5
d_gene: -

CDR3aa: CASSQVAGSEAFF
CDR3nt: TGCGCCAGCAGCCAAGTTGCGGGTTCTGAAGCTTTCTTT
j_gene: TRBJ1-1
abundance: -
v_gene: TRBV4-3
d_gene: -

CDR3aa: CSANTNNRTHQPQHF
CDR3nt: TGCAGTGCCAACACTAATAACAGGACTCATCAGCCCCAGCATTTT
j_gene: TRBJ1-5
abundance: -
v_gene: TRBV20-1
d_gene: -

CDR3aa: CASSQGPIGDEQFF
CDR3nt: TGCGCCAGCAGCCAAGGGCCTATTGGGGATGAGCAGTTCTTC
j_gene: TRBJ2-1
abundance: -
v_gene: TRBV4-1
d_gene: -

CDR3aa: CASNLGTGPNEQFF
CDR3nt: TGTGCCAGCAATCTTGGGACAGGTCCCAATGAGCAGTTCTTC
j_gene: TRBJ2-1
abundance: -
v_gene: TRBV12-3/TRBV12-4
d_gene: TRBD1

CDR3aa: CSASPRDSPILSNEQFF
CDR3nt: TGCAGTGCTAGCCCACGGGACAGTCCCATTCTATCCAATGAGCAGTTCTTC
j_gene: TRBJ2-1
abundance: -
v_gene: TRBV20-1
d_gene: TRBD1

CDR3aa: CASTGGHNQPQHF
CDR3nt: TGTGCCAGCACTGGAGGCCACAATCAGCCCCAGCATTTT
j_gene: TRBJ1-5
abundance: -
v_gene: TRBV6-6
d_gene: -

CDR3aa: CASSLAGTTNYGYTF
CDR3nt: TGTGCCAGCAGCTTAGCCGGGACAACTAACTATGGCTACACCTTC
j_gene: TRBJ1-2
abundance: -
v_gene: TRBV7-9
d_gene: -

CDR3aa: CASSSTWETQYF
CDR3nt: TGTGCCAGCAGCTCCACTTGGGAGACCCAGTACTTC
j_gene: TRBJ2-5
abundance: few
v_gene: TRBV7-2
d_gene: -

CDR3aa: CASSPRQGSSNEKLFF
CDR3nt: TGTGCCAGCAGCCCCCGACAGGGTTCGTCTAATGAAAAACTGTTTTTT
j_gene: TRBJ1-4
abundance: -
v_gene: TRBV12-3/TRBV12-4
d_gene: TRBD1

CDR3aa: CSAGSSSGQETQYF
CDR3nt: TGCAGTGCTGGATCCTCTAGCGGCCAAGAGACCCAGTACTTC
j_gene: TRBJ2-5
abundance: -
v_gene: TRBV20-1
d_gene: TRBD2

CDR3aa: CSVDAGGPYEQYF
CDR3nt: TGCAGCGTTGACGCGGGAGGGCCCTACGAGCAGTACTTC
j_gene: TRBJ2-7
abundance: once
v_gene: TRBV29-1
d_gene: TRBD2

CDR3aa: CASSPRPGAINYGYTF
CDR3nt: TGTGCCAGCAGCCCTCGACCGGGGGCTATAAACTATGGCTACACCTTC
j_gene: TRBJ1-2
abundance: -
v_gene: TRBV5-6
d_gene: -

CDR3aa: CSPGPFSGTDTQYF
CDR3nt: TGCAGCCCCGGCCCATTCTCTGGAACAGATACGCAGTATTTT
j_gene: TRBJ2-3
abundance: few
v_gene: TRBV20-1
d_gene: -

CDR3aa: CATSDLDSNQPQHF
CDR3nt: TGTGCCACCAGTGATTTAGATAGCAATCAGCCCCAGCATTTT
j_gene: TRBJ1-5
abundance: -
v_gene: TRBV24-1
d_gene: -

CDR3aa: CSVRQGSMNTEAFF
CDR3nt: TGCAGCGTAAGGCAGGGAAGTATGAACACTGAAGCTTTCTTT
j_gene: TRBJ1-1
abundance: -
v_gene: TRBV29-1
d_gene: -